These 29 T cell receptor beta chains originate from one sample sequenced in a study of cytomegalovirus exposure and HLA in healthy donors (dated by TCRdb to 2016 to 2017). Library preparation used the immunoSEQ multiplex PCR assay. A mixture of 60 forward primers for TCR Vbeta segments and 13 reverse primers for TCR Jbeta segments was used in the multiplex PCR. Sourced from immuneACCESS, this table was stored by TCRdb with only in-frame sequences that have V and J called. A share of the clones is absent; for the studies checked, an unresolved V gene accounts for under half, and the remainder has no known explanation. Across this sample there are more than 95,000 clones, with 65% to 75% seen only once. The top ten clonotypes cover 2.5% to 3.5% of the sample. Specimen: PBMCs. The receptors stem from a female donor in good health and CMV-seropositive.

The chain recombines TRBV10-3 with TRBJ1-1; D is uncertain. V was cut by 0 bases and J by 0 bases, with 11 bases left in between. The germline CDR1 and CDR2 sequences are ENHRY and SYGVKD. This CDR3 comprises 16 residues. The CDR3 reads CAISESGGDMNTEAFF. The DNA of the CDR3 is TGTGCCATCAGTGAGTCCGGAGGAGACATGAACACTGAAGCTTTCTTT.

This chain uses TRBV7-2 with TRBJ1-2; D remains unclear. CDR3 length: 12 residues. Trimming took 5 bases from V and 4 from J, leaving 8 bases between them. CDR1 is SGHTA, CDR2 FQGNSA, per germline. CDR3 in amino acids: CASSLLGYGYTF. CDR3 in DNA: TGTGCCAGCAGCCTACTAGGCTATGGCTACACCTTC.

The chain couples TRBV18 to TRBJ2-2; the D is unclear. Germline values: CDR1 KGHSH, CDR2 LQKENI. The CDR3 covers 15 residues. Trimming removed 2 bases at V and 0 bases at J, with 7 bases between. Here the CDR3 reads CASSPGPTNTGELFF. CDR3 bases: TGTGCCAGCTCACCAGGGCCGACGAACACCGGGGAGCTGTTTTTT. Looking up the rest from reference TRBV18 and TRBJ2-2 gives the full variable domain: NAGVMQNPRHLVRRRGQEARLRCSPMKGHSHVYWYRQLPEEGLKFMVYLQKENIIDESGMPKERFSAEFPKEGPSILRIQQVVRGDSAAYFCASSPGPTNTGELFFGEGSRLTVL.

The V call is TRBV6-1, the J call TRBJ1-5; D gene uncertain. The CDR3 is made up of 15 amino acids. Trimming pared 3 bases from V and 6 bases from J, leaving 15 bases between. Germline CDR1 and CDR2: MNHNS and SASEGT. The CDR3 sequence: CASSEFEGTAQPQHF. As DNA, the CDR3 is TGTGCCAGCAGTGAGTTTGAGGGCACGGCTCAGCCCCAGCATTTT.

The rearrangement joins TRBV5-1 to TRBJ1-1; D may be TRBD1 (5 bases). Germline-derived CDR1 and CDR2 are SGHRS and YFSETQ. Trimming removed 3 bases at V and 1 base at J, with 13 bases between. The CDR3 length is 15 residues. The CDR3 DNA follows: TGCGCCAGCAGCTATACCCCAACAGGGAACACTGAAGCTTTCTTT. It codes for CASSYTPTGNTEAFF.

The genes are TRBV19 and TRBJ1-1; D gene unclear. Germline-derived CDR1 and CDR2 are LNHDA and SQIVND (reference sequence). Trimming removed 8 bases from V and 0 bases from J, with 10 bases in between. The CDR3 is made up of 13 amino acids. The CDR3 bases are TGTGCCAGTTCAGGCAGAGTGAACACTGAAGCTTTCTTT. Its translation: CASSGRVNTEAFF. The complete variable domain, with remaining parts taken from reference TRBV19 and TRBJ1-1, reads DGGITQSPKYLFRKEGQNVTLSCEQNLNHDAMYWYRQDPGQGLRLIYYSQIVNDFQKGDIAEGYSVSREKKESFPLTVTSAQKNPTAFYLCASSGRVNTEAFFGQGTRLTVV.

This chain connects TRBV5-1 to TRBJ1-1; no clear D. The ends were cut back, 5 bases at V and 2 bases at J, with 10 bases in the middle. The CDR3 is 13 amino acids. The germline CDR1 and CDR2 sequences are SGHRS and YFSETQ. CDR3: CASRMEPNTEAFF. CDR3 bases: TGCGCCAGCAGGATGGAGCCCAACACTGAAGCTTTCTTT.

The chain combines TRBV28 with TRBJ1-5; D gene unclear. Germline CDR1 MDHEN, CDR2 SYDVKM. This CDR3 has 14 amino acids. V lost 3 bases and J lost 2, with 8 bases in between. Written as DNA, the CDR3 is TGTGCCAGCAGTTTCCCCCGGGGCAATCAGCCCCAGCATTTT. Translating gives CASSFPRGNQPQHF.

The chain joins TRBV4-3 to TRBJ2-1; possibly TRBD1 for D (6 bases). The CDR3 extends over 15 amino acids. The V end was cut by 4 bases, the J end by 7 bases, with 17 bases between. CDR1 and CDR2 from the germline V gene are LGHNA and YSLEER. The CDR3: CASSPQGSLKNEQFF. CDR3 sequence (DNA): TGCGCCAGCAGCCCACAGGGTTCCCTTAAAAATGAGCAGTTCTTC.

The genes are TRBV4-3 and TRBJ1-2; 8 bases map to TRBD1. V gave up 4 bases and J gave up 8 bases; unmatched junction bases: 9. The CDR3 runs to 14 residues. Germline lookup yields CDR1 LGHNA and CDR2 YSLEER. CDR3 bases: TGCGCCAGCAGCCCGGGACAGGCCCTTCGGGGCTACACCTTC. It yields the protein CASSPGQALRGYTF.

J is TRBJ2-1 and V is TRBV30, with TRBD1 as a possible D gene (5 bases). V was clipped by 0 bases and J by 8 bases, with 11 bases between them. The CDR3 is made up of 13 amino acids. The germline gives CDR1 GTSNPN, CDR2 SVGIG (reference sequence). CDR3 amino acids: CAWSVQAGYEQFF. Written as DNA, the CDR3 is TGTGCCTGGAGTGTACAGGCCGGGTATGAGCAGTTCTTC.

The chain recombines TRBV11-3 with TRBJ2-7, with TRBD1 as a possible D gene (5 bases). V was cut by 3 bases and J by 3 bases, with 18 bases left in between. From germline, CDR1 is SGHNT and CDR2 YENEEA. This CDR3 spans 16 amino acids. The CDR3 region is CASSFPSQGYNYEQYF. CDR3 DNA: TGTGCCAGCAGCTTCCCCTCCCAGGGCTATAACTACGAGCAGTACTTC.

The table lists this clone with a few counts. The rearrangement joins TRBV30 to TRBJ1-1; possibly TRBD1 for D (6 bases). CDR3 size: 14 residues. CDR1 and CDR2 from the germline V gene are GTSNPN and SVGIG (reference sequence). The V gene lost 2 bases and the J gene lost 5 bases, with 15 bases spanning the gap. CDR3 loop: CAWSSTYRDTEAFF. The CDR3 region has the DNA TGTGCCTGGAGTTCAACTTACAGGGATACTGAAGCTTTCTTT.

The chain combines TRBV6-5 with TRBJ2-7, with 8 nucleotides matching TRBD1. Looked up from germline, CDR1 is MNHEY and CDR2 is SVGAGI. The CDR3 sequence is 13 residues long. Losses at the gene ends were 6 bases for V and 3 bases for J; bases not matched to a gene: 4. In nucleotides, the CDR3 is TGTGCCAGCAGCAGACAGGGGATCTACGAGCAGTACTTC. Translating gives CASSRQGIYEQYF.

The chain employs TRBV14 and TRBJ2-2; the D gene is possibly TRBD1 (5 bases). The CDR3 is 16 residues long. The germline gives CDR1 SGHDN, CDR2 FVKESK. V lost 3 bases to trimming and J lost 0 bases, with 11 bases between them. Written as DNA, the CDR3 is TGTGCCAGCAGCCAGCTACAGGTCTCGAACACCGGGGAGCTGTTTTTT. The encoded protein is CASSQLQVSNTGELFF.

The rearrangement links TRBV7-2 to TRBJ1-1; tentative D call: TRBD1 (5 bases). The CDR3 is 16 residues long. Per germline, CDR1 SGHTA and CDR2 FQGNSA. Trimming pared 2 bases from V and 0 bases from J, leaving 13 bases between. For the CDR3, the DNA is TGTGCCAGCAGCTTAAACCCAGGGTATATGAACACTGAAGCTTTCTTT. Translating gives CASSLNPGYMNTEAFF.

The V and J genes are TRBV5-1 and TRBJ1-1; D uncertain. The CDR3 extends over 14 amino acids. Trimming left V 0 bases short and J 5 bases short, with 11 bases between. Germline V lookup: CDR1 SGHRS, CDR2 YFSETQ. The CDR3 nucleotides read TGCGCCAGCAGCTTGGAAGGCAGCGGGACTGAAGCTTTCTTT. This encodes CASSLEGSGTEAFF. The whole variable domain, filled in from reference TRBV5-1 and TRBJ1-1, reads KAGVTQTPRYLIKTRGQQVTLSCSPISGHRSVSWYQQTPGQGLQFLFEYFSETQRNKGNFPGRFSGRQFSNSRSEMNVSTLELGDSALYLCASSLEGSGTEAFFGQGTRLTVV.

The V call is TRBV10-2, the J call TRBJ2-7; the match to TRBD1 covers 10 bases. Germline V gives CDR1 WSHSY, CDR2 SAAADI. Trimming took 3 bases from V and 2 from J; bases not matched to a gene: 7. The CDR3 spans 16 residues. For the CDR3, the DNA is TGCGCCAGCAGTGACCCAAGACAGGGGGCCACCTACGAGCAGTACTTC. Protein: CASSDPRQGATYEQYF.

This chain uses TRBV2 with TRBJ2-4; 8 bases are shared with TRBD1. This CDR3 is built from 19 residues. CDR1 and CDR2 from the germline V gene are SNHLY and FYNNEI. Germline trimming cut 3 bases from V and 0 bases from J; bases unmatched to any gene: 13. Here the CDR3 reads CASSDLRTGPYTAKNIQYF. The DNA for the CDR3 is TGTGCCAGCAGTGATCTCCGGACAGGGCCATATACAGCCAAAAACATTCAGTACTTC.

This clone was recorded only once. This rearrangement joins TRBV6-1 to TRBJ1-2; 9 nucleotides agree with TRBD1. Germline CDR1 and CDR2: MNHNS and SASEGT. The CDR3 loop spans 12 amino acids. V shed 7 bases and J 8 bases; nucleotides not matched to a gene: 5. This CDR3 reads CASITGGKGYTF. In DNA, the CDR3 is TGTGCCAGCATTACAGGGGGCAAGGGCTACACCTTC.

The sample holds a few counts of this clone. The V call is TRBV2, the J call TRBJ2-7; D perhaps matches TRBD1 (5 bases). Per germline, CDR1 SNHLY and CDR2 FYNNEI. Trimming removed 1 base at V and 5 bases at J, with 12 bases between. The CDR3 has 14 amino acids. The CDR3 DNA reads TGTGCCAGCAGTGAAGGTATCAGGGTAAACGAGCAGTACTTC. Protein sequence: CASSEGIRVNEQYF. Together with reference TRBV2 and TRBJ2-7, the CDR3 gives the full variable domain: EPEVTQTPSHQVTQMGQEVILRCVPISNHLYFYWYRQILGQKVEFLVSFYNNEISEKSEIFDDQFSVERPDGSNFTLKIRSTKLEDSAMYFCASSEGIRVNEQYFGPGTRLTVT.

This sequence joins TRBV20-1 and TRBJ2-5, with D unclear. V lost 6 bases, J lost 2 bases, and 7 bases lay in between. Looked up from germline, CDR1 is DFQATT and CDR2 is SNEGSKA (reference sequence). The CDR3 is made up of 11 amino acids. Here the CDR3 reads CSALEQETQYF. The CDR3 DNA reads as TGCAGTGCCTTGGAGCAAGAGACCCAGTACTTC.

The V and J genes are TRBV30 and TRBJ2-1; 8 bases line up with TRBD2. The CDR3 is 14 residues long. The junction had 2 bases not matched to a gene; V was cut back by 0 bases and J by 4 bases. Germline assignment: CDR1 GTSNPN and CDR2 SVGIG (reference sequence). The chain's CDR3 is CAWSVSGGYNEQFF. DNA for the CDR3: TGTGCCTGGAGTGTGAGCGGGGGTTACAATGAGCAGTTCTTC.

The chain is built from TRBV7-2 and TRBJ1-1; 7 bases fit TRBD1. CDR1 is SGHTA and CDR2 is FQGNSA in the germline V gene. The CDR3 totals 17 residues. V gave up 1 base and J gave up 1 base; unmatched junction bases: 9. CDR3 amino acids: CASSLGQGVGQNTEAFF. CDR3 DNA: TGTGCCAGCAGCTTAGGGCAGGGGGTGGGGCAGAACACTGAAGCTTTCTTT. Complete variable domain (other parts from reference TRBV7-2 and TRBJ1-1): GAGVSQSPSNKVTEKGKDVELRCDPISGHTALYWYRQSLGQGLEFLIYFQGNSAPDKSGLPSDRFSAERTGGSVSTLTIQRTQQEDSAVYLCASSLGQGVGQNTEAFFGQGTRLTVV.

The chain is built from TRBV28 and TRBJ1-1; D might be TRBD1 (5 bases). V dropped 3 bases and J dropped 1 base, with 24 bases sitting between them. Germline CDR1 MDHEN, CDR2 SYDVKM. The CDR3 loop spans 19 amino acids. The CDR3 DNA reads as TGTGCCAGCAGTTTCGATCCGGGAGGAGGGGCCCCTCGGAACACTGAAGCTTTCTTT. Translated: CASSFDPGGGAPRNTEAFF.

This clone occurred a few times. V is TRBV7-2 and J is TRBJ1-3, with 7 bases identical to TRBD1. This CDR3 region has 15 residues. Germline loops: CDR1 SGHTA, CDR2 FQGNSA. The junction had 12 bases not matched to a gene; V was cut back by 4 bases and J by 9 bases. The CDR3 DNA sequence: TGTGCCAGCAGCTCTAGCAGGGGGGAAATCGGCACCATATATTTT. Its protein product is CASSSSRGEIGTIYF.

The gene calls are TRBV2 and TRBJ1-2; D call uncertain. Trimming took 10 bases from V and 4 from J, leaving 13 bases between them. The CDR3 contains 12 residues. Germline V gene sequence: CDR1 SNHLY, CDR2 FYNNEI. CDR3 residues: CATSGPRYGYTF. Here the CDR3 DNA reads TGTGCCACCTCTGGGCCCCGCTATGGCTACACCTTC.

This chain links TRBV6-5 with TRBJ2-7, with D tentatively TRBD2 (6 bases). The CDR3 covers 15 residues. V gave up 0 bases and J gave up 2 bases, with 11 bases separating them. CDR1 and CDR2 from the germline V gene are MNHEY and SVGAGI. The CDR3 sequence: CASSYSPGGAYEQYF. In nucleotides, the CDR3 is TGTGCCAGCAGTTACTCCCCTGGAGGGGCCTACGAGCAGTACTTC.

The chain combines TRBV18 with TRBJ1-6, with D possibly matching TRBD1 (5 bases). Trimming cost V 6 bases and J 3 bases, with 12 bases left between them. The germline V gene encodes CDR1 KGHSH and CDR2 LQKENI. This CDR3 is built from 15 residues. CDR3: CASSSRQIYNSPLHF. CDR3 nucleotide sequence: TGTGCCAGCTCCTCGAGACAGATCTATAATTCACCCCTCCACTTT.